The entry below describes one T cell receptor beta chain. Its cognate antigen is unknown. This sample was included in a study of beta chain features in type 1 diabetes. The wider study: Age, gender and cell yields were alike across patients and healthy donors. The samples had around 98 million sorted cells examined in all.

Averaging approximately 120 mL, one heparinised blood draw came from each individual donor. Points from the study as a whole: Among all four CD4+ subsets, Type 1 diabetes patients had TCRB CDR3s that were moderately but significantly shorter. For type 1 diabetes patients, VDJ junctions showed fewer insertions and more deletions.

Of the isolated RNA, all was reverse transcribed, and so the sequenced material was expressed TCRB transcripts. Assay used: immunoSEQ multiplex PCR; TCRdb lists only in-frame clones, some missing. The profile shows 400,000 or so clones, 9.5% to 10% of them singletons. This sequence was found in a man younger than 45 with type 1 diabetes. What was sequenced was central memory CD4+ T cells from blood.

The CDR3 bases are TGTGCCAGCAGACACAGGGGGTCCTACAATGAGCAGTTCTTC. It specifies CASRHRGSYNEQFF. The rearrangement links TRBV7-8 to TRBJ2-1; 8 nucleotides line up with TRBD1. Germline V gene data show CDR1 as SGHVS and CDR2 as FQNEAQ. The junction had 2 bases not matched to a gene; V was cut back by 6 bases and J by 1 base. The CDR3 is made up of 14 amino acids.